Presented here are 10 T cell receptor beta chains from one specimen sequenced in a study of T cell responses to AZD1222 COVID-19 vaccine. Measured with immunoSEQ multiplex PCR; TCRdb has only the in-frame clones, and not every one. The table has 42,000 or so clones, 88% seen once. This specimen consisted of peripheral blood, obtained 28 days after the second dose of the MenACWY control vaccine. The receptors originated from an adult who received the MenACWY meningococcal vaccine as a control.

V and J are TRBV11-2 and TRBJ1-3; no clear D. CDR3 length: 14 amino acids. V was shortened by 4 bases and J by 2 bases, with 9 bases between the two germline ends. Germline CDR1 SGHAT, CDR2 FQNNGV. Here the CDR3 DNA reads TGTGCCAGCAGCTCCAGTAAGACTGGAAACACCATATATTTT. The encoded protein is CASSSSKTGNTIYF.

The J gene is TRBJ1-4, the V gene TRBV19, with unresolved D. Germline V gene data show CDR1 as LNHDA and CDR2 as SQIVND (reference sequence). This CDR3 has 14 residues. With 2 bases removed from V and 0 bases from J, the gap between germline ends came to 4 bases. CDR3 sequence: CASSISSTNEKLFF. CDR3 sequence (DNA): TGTGCCAGTAGTATAAGCTCAACTAATGAAAAACTGTTTTTT.

The chain carries TRBV7-2 and TRBJ2-7, with unresolved D. V was clipped by 5 bases and J by 9 bases, with 14 bases between them. In germline, CDR1 is SGHTA, CDR2 FQGNSA. CDR3 length: 12 residues. CDR3 in amino acids: CASSPQRMGQYF. The CDR3 nucleotides are TGTGCCAGCAGCCCCCAACGAATGGGGCAGTACTTC.

This rearrangement joins TRBV7-9 to TRBJ1-4; no clear D gene. Per germline, CDR1 SEHNR and CDR2 FQNEAQ (reference sequence). The CDR3 has 13 residues. Trimming pared 1 base from V and 8 bases from J, leaving 8 bases between. CDR3 nucleotides: TGTGCCAGCAGCTTAGGCGTGCGAGAAAAACTGTTTTTT. Its translation: CASSLGVREKLFF.

V and J are TRBV3-1 (or the pseudogene TRBV3-2) and TRBJ2-1; TRBD1 is a possible D gene (6 bases). Trimming cost V 2 bases and J 8 bases, with 13 bases left between them. This CDR3 spans 14 amino acids. Germline CDR1 and CDR2: LGHDT and YNNKEL (reference sequence). CDR3 nucleotide sequence: TGTGCCAGCAGCCAACGGGACCCAGGGGATGAGCAGTTCTTC. Protein: CASSQRDPGDEQFF.

The J gene is TRBJ2-1, the V gene TRBV7-2; TRBD2 aligns across 7 bases. Trimming at V came to 1 base and at J to 2 bases, leaving 5 bases not matched to a gene. CDR1 is SGHTA, CDR2 FQGNSA, per germline. CDR3 length equals 16 residues. CDR3 in amino acids: CASSLEVAGAYNEQFF. CDR3 in DNA: TGTGCCAGCAGCTTAGAGGTCGCGGGAGCCTACAATGAGCAGTTCTTC. The complete variable domain, with remaining parts taken from reference TRBV7-2 and TRBJ2-1, reads GAGVSQSPSNKVTEKGKDVELRCDPISGHTALYWYRQSLGQGLEFLIYFQGNSAPDKSGLPSDRFSAERTGGSVSTLTIQRTQQEDSAVYLCASSLEVAGAYNEQFFGPGTRLTVL.

This sequence joins TRBV11-2 and TRBJ2-7, with TRBD2 matching over 8 bases. J lost 7 bases, V lost 4 bases, and 3 bases had no gene match. This CDR3 is 12 amino acids long. Per the germline V gene, CDR1 is SGHAT and CDR2 is FQNNGV. CDR3 loop: CASSSRLAEQYF. CDR3 DNA: TGTGCCAGCAGCTCCCGACTAGCGGAGCAGTACTTC.

This chain links TRBV9 with TRBJ2-1; D perhaps matches TRBD2 (6 bases). Germline V CDR1 and CDR2: SGDLS, YYNGEE. This CDR3 is built from 15 residues. V was clipped by 0 bases and J by 5 bases, with 12 bases between them. CDR3 sequence: CASSVEGGADNEQFF. DNA of the CDR3: TGTGCCAGCAGCGTAGAAGGCGGGGCGGACAATGAGCAGTTCTTC.

This chain uses TRBV19 with TRBJ2-7, with 14 bases that match TRBD2. In germline, CDR1 is LNHDA, CDR2 SQIVND (reference sequence). V shed 4 bases, J shed 4 bases, and the junction held 12 bases outside the gene matches. The CDR3 has 18 residues. CDR3 in amino acids: CASSTQLGLAGVIYEQYF. DNA for the CDR3: TGTGCCAGTAGTACTCAGCTGGGACTAGCGGGAGTTATATACGAGCAGTACTTC. The full variable domain, its missing parts supplied by reference TRBV19 and TRBJ2-7, is DGGITQSPKYLFRKEGQNVTLSCEQNLNHDAMYWYRQDPGQGLRLIYYSQIVNDFQKGDIAEGYSVSREKKESFPLTVTSAQKNPTAFYLCASSTQLGLAGVIYEQYFGPGTRLTVT.

This chain links TRBV28 with TRBJ2-2; TRBD1 agrees at 9 bases. The CDR3 has 17 amino acids. CDR1 and CDR2 (germline): MDHEN, SYDVKM. The V gene end was trimmed by 5 bases and the J gene end by 6 bases; junction bases not matched to a gene: 13. CDR3 nucleotides: TGTGCCAGCAGTATACTTTCGGGGACAGGGAGGGCCGGGGAGCTGTTTTTT. Encoded protein: CASSILSGTGRAGELFF.